The 18 T cell receptor beta chains reported below all come from one sample, sequenced in a study of CD8 T cells in Susac syndrome. Reverse transcription of about 0.5 to 1 ug RNA was performed with random hexamers. TCRdb fed the immunoSEQ multiplex PCR reads into MiXCR, producing one record per CDR3 protein. The data show more than 150,000 distinct CDR3 sequences, with about 90% seen just once and around 0.08% held by the top ten. Sequencing input: CD4+ T cells from PBMCs. These receptors all come from a human donor in good health.

V is TRBV10-3 and J is TRBJ2-3, with D perhaps given as TRBD1 or TRBD2 (5 bases each). CDR3 length: 14 residues. Germline V gene lookup returns CDR1 ENHRY and CDR2 SYGVKD. Trimming removed 3 bases from V and 4 bases from J, with 11 bases in between. CDR3 in amino acids: CAISEFLGADTQYF. CDR3 nucleotide sequence: TGTGCCATCAGTGAATTCTTGGGGGCAGATACGCAGTATTTT.

This clonotype was seen only a few times. J is TRBJ2-2 and V is TRBV18, with D possibly matching TRBD1 (6 bases). Germline loops: CDR1 KGHSH, CDR2 LQKENI. This CDR3 is built from 14 residues. With 3 bases removed from V and 5 bases from J, the gap between germline ends came to 10 bases. DNA for the CDR3: TGTGCCAGCTCACCCCCGACAGGAACCGGGGAGCTGTTTTTT. This gives the protein CASSPPTGTGELFF. Supplemented by reference TRBV18 and TRBJ2-2, the full variable domain reads NAGVMQNPRHLVRRRGQEARLRCSPMKGHSHVYWYRQLPEEGLKFMVYLQKENIIDESGMPKERFSAEFPKEGPSILRIQQVVRGDSAAYFCASSPPTGTGELFFGEGSRLTVL.

This rearrangement joins TRBV30 to TRBJ1-1; a weak D match, TRBD1 (6 bases). The CDR3 extends over 15 amino acids. Germline values: CDR1 GTSNPN, CDR2 SVGIG (reference sequence). V was pared by 6 bases and J by 0 bases, with 17 bases between. The CDR3 is CACPVWGPMNTEAFF. Here the CDR3 DNA reads TGTGCCTGTCCCGTCTGGGGGCCGATGAACACTGAAGCTTTCTTT.

V and J are TRBV4-3 and TRBJ2-7, with D unclear. This CDR3 spans 13 amino acids. Germline lookup yields CDR1 LGHNA and CDR2 YSLEER. The V end was cut by 0 bases, the J end by 3 bases, with 6 bases between. The CDR3 bases are TGCGCCAGCAGCCAAGATCTGAGCTACGAGCAGTACTTC. Translating it yields CASSQDLSYEQYF.

The chain combines TRBV24-1 with TRBJ2-5; 8 positions agree with TRBD1. CDR1 is KGHDR, CDR2 SFDVKD, per germline. The junction had 11 bases not matched to a gene; V was cut back by 2 bases and J by 4 bases. The CDR3 spans 17 residues. The CDR3 region has the DNA TGTGCCACCAGTGATTCCCGGACAGGGAAAGGACCAGAGACCCAGTACTTC. This translates into CATSDSRTGKGPETQYF.

Written as DNA, the CDR3 is TGTGCTAGTGGCCCCCCGGACTACACTGAAGCTTTCTTT. It codes for CASGPPDYTEAFF. This sequence joins TRBV12-5 and TRBJ1-1; D uncertain. Germline loops: CDR1 LGHNT, CDR2 FRNRAP. CDR3 length equals 13 residues. Trimming took 6 bases from V and 3 from J, leaving 11 bases between them.

The chain has TRBV12-3 or TRBV12-4 and TRBJ1-4, with a possible D match to TRBD1 (5 bases). CDR3 length: 13 residues. Trimming took 6 bases from V and 4 from J, leaving 9 bases between them. The CDR3 protein is CASSPDINEKLFF. Written as DNA, the CDR3 is TGTGCCAGCAGCCCGGACATTAATGAAAAACTGTTTTTT.

V is TRBV6-1 and J is TRBJ2-5; 11 bases align to TRBD2. With V trimmed by 7 bases and J by 3 bases, 10 bases remained unmatched. In germline, CDR1 is MNHNS, CDR2 SASEGT. The CDR3 consists of 16 residues. The CDR3 DNA reads TGTGCCAGCATCTATTTCCCGGGACTAGCGGAAGAGACCCAGTACTTC. It specifies CASIYFPGLAEETQYF.

The V call is TRBV20-1, the J call TRBJ2-7; no clear D. The length of the CDR3 is 16 residues. Deletions cut 0 bases from V and 2 bases from J, with 17 bases between. Per germline, CDR1 DFQATT and CDR2 SNEGSKA (reference sequence). The CDR3 DNA follows: TGCAGTGCTAGAGAGAATTCGGACCCCCGGACCTACGAGCAGTACTTC. It translates to CSARENSDPRTYEQYF.

The V gene is TRBV18, the J gene TRBJ2-7; a possible D gene is TRBD2 (6 bases). Germline loops: CDR1 KGHSH, CDR2 LQKENI. CDR3 length equals 14 residues. V was shortened by 6 bases and J by 4 bases, with 16 bases between the two germline ends. The CDR3 region is CASSSGLSQYEQYF. The CDR3 DNA is TGTGCCAGCTCTTCCGGACTAAGCCAATACGAGCAGTACTTC. The full variable domain, its missing parts supplied by reference TRBV18 and TRBJ2-7, is NAGVMQNPRHLVRRRGQEARLRCSPMKGHSHVYWYRQLPEEGLKFMVYLQKENIIDESGMPKERFSAEFPKEGPSILRIQQVVRGDSAAYFCASSSGLSQYEQYFGPGTRLTVT.

This clonotype was observed a few times. CDR3 loop: CASSLGSTDTYEQYF. Written as DNA, the CDR3 is TGTGCCAGCAGCCTCGGGTCGACAGACACCTACGAGCAGTACTTC. V usage is TRBV3-1 and J usage is TRBJ2-7, with D possibly being TRBD1 (5 bases). With 4 bases removed from V and 2 bases from J, the gap between germline ends came to 15 bases. This CDR3 is 15 amino acids long. Looked up from germline, CDR1 is LGHDT and CDR2 is YNNKEL (reference sequence).

This clonotype has just one count. This rearrangement joins TRBV3-1 to TRBJ2-5; unclear D gene. The CDR3 totals 14 residues. CDR1 LGHDT and CDR2 YNNKEL come from the germline V gene (reference sequence). V lost 1 base and J 7 bases, leaving 13 bases between the germline ends. The CDR3 reads CASSQGAGGGTQYF. DNA of the CDR3: TGTGCCAGCAGCCAAGGGGCCGGCGGCGGGACCCAGTACTTC.

CDR3 bases: TGTGCCAGTATGAGGGACGGAAGCTCTGGGGCCAACGTCCTGACTTTC. This gives the protein CASMRDGSSGANVLTF. The chain employs TRBV19 and TRBJ2-6; the D gene could be TRBD1 or TRBD2 (5 bases each). CDR3 size: 16 residues. Looked up from germline, CDR1 is LNHDA and CDR2 is SQIVND (reference sequence). V lost 7 bases, J lost 0 bases, and 13 bases lay in between.

The genes are TRBV20-1 and TRBJ1-6; 7 positions agree with TRBD1. V shed 2 bases, J shed 11 bases, and the junction held 9 bases outside the gene matches. The CDR3 has 14 residues. Germline assignment: CDR1 DFQATT and CDR2 SNEGSKA (reference sequence). In DNA form, the CDR3 reads TGCAGTGCTAGACCCCCGGGACAGCGAACACCCCTCCACTTT. Translated, it gives CSARPPGQRTPLHF.

This chain uses TRBV12-3 or TRBV12-4 with TRBJ2-7, with 8 bases fitting TRBD1. V shed 7 bases, J shed 5 bases, and the junction held 7 bases outside the gene matches. This CDR3 has 13 amino acids. The DNA for the CDR3 is TGTGCCAGCAACTGGACAGGGAAGCACGAGCAGTACTTC. It yields the protein CASNWTGKHEQYF.

V usage is TRBV12-3 or TRBV12-4 and J usage is TRBJ2-3, with TRBD2 identical over 8 bases. Trimming took 7 bases from V and 2 from J; bases not matched to a gene: 14. The CDR3 consists of 17 residues. CDR3 in DNA: TGTGCCAGCACCCTTACTAGGAGCGGGAGATACACAGATACGCAGTATTTT. Protein sequence: CASTLTRSGRYTDTQYF.

The chain is built from TRBV18 and TRBJ1-4; TRBD1 agrees at 9 bases. CDR1 and CDR2 from the germline V gene are KGHSH and LQKENI. CDR3 size: 16 residues. The V and J ends lost 0 bases and 10 bases, in that order; junction bases with no gene match: 9. This CDR3 reads CASSPPTGQGNGKLFF. In DNA, the CDR3 is TGTGCCAGCTCACCACCAACCGGACAGGGGAACGGAAAACTGTTTTTT.

The V call is TRBV5-1, the J call TRBJ2-2, with 7 bases identical to TRBD1. CDR1 is SGHRS and CDR2 is YFSETQ in the germline V gene. The CDR3 is 16 amino acids. After removal of 0 bases from V and 0 bases from J, the junction contained 2 bases not matched to a gene. Here the CDR3 reads CASSLGQGPNTGELFF. In DNA form, the CDR3 reads TGCGCCAGCAGCTTGGGACAGGGCCCGAACACCGGGGAGCTGTTTTTT.